This TCR beta chain was documented in a study of cytomegalovirus exposure and HLA in healthy donors (dated by TCRdb to 2016 to 2017). About the investigation overall: An earlier analysis of fewer than 750 of the donors reported 276 Gb of sequence data and 117 million unique TCR beta sequences obtained from about 200 million T cells. A later analysis re-examined previously published TCR beta repertoires from about 700 donors and added high-resolution HLA genotyping to investigate patterns of TCR occurrence. The study was designed to test whether signatures of past pathogen exposure could be identified by cataloging public T cell receptors. Donor age, sex, ethnicity and CMV serostatus were compiled together with the repertoire data. Roughly five DR-DQ haplotypes were handled as single units for association and clustering because linkage in the cohort was strong. The genetic ancestry cluster associated with self-reported Caucasian donors included over 65% of the roughly 400 genotyped donors. Both class I and class II loci were covered by HLA typing, at four-digit resolution. High-throughput TCR immunosequencing, statistical association of individual TCRs with disease status, and machine learning were combined to predict cytomegalovirus infection status. The number of typed donors differed by locus: 629-630 for A, B, C, DRB1 and DQB1; 500 to 550 for DQA1; over 600 for DPA1; and some 430 for DPB1. Among some 400 genotyped donors of the cohort, an average of about 240,000 unique TCR beta nucleotide sequences was sequenced per donor, of which roughly 17% were non-productive. An earlier analysis of several hundred of the donors applied high-throughput TCR beta sequencing to assess whether each TCR beta V gene segment acted as functional or pseudogenic. An early release covering about 600 HLA-typed donors comprised about 300 gigabases of sequencing data and approximately 80 million unique TCR sequences. In addition to the first cohort of roughly 700 subjects, a separate validation cohort of under 150 different subjects was used. In a later genetic analysis, genome-wide SNP genotypes for about three fifths of the 666 donors were used, and that subset was treated as a discovery cohort. Rather than using new phenotypic data, the later analysis identified candidate immune exposures from TCR beta sequences and from how often those sequences occurred across donors. All discovery cohort repertoires had been generated on a single sequencing platform. Using immunosequencing, the study profiled T cell repertoires from fewer than 850 subjects and related those repertoires to cytomegalovirus serostatus.

Libraries were made using the immunoSEQ multiplex PCR assay. The multiplex PCR relied on a mix of 60 forward primers for TCR Vbeta segments and 13 reverse primers for TCR Jbeta segments. Amplification of the CDR3 region of rearranged TCR beta genes was performed with a multiplex PCR assay on genomic DNA. The Illumina HiSeq System was used to sequence the amplified TCR beta libraries as 87-base-pair reads. Per the authors' processing: In a later analysis, some 80 million unique TCR beta chains were counted across the approximately 670 repertoires, and approximately 11 million of these chains were shared by at least two donors. To remove PCR and sequencing errors, raw reads were error-corrected and collapsed into unique sequences using a nearest-neighbor algorithm that merged closely related sequences. CDR3 sequences were aligned to IMGT reference sequences to assign V, D and J gene segments. Each retained sequence needed at least a six-nucleotide match to both a V gene segment and a J gene segment. A rearrangement was called productive if the CDR3 had no stop codons and remained in frame with V and J, and every other rearrangement was called non-productive. CDR3 was defined by IMGT convention, running from the second conserved V-encoded cysteine to the conserved J-encoded phenylalanine. Sequences without an unambiguous match to a single V gene segment were excluded from the earlier analysis of about 630 of the donors. An earlier analysis of approximately 590 of the donors called V segments functional above 56.7% productive rearrangements and segregating when the between-donor standard deviation exceeded 5%. A statistical classification framework was built to diagnose cytomegalovirus status from the catalog of TCR beta chain sequences. A later analysis assigned V and J genes by comparing TCR nucleotide sequences with IMGT/GENE-DB human TR gene sequences. A later analysis assigned CDR3 sequences and most-parsimonious VDJ recombination scenarios with the TCRdist pipeline. In a later analysis, every TCR beta chain was defined by the combination of its CDR3 amino acid sequence and its V-gene family, and reads without a unique V-gene family were dropped. In a later analysis, 500 to 700 highly shared, low-generation-probability nucleotide sequences were removed to address suspected cross-contamination and a sequencing artifact. In a later analysis, a clonal expansion index was calculated for each public chain from normalized within-repertoire ranks of inferred template counts. A later analysis computed generation probabilities with a VDJ recombination model fitted to out-of-frame rearrangements, and checked the results against IGoR. Hypergeometric tests were used in a later analysis to score TCR-TCR, TCR-HLA and TCR-CMV co-occurrence, with a repertoire-size bias correction applied to the TCR pairs. In a later analysis, false discovery rates were estimated by permuting HLA or CMV assignments 20 times. In a later analysis, co-occurring TCRs were grouped with DBSCAN, and TCRdist sequence similarity was added when clustering was performed within HLA-allele-positive subsets. For co-occurrence clustering, repertoires with fewer than 30,000 or more than 120,000 public chains were excluded, along with five repertoires with anomalous nucleotide sharing. TCRdb carries this immuneACCESS record with in-frame sequences only. Its versions omit some clonotypes, under half of them owing to an unresolved V gene in the studies checked, with the rest unexplained. The DNA was the basis for D and trimming; V, J and clone size are from that table. This sample has roughly 140,000 clones in its table, and 80% of those were observed once. 2% to 2.5% of the sample belongs to the ten largest clones.

Unmatched junction bases come to 7, with V trimmed by 6 bases and J by 7 bases. CDR3 length: 13 amino acids, cysteine to phenylalanine. The sequence is cut down to CDR3 DNA, 39 bases in frame from base 1. For CDR1 and CDR2, the germline V gene lists SNHLY and FYNNEI. What the work shows at the level of the full study, not this receptor alone: The only immune exposure information available for the cohort was CMV serostatus. The authors suggested that the approach could potentially be generalized to other disease states and immunological phenotypes. In a later genetic analysis, fewer N-insertions in productive TCRs were reported among donors in an Asian-associated ancestry cluster than the 666-donor mean. A further reported finding was that TCR beta sequences accurately predicted the HLA-A and HLA-B alleles for most subjects in the first cohort. Because counts were too low, some 16 rarely observed V segments, including chromosome 9 orphons, were excluded from the earlier analysis of fewer than 650 of the donors. Broadly in line with IMGT annotations, most TCR beta V segments showed up in productive rearrangements about 87% or about 30% of the time in an earlier analysis of some 590 of the donors. A later analysis found that TCR association rates varied across HLA loci, with DRB1 alleles showing the most associated TCRs and HLA-C alleles the fewest. The sequencing pipeline was judged likely to have produced a cluster of highly shared sequence variants as a technical artifact. In a later analysis, 15,000 to 20,000 TCR beta sequences were associated with specific HLA alleles at a false discovery rate of 0.05. In both the original and validation cohorts, the classifier was reported to diagnose cytomegalovirus status with high specificity and sensitivity. Because HLA typing was missing for some donors at each locus, association tests included only the typed subset. Correlated functional status among segregating V segments might reflect linkage disequilibrium, but an unknown experimental factor could not be ruled out. Most CMV-associated TCR beta chains appeared to be HLA-restricted in a later analysis, and the HLA associations seemed to be driven largely by CMV exposure. When HLA alleles, especially DR and DQ, strongly co-occurred, attributing TCR associations to individual alleles was difficult. In a later analysis, HLA-associated TCR beta chains showed more clonal expansion and lower generation probabilities than non-associated chains that were equally common. A few of the identified cytomegalovirus-associated TCR beta chains were confirmed in vitro to be specific for cytomegalovirus antigens. Roughly uniform sequencing depth across donors was assumed in presence/absence analyses, although this assumption may not hold. While some public TCRs were present in many individuals, most TCR sequences turned up only very rarely across donors. Only TCR beta chains were sequenced in this cohort, and the absence of alpha or paired-chain data limited detectable features. The study gave a list of some 150 TCR beta chains associated with cytomegalovirus. According to a later analysis, parvovirus B19, influenza, CMV and Epstein-Barr virus appeared linked to several top co-occurrence clusters. An association between a missense DCLRE1C variant and V-gene and J-gene trimming of TCR beta chains was found in a later genetic analysis and replicated in an independent cohort. Some IMGT-functional V segments, including TRBV6-2 and TRBV6-3, could not be distinguished by the 87-base-pair reads and were therefore excluded.

Of note for this clone: The antigen this receptor binds is unknown. Base qualities are not recorded, but no much larger clone differs from it by a single base.

In total, about 650 healthy bone marrow donors made up the cohort. At the time of sampling, all cohort members were nominally healthy, though unrecorded immune exposures were likely present. The donor was CMV seronegative and was included in the group of 352 seronegative cohort members. A peripheral blood sample was collected from each donor, and TCR beta sequencing was performed on peripheral blood mononuclear cells. The Qiagen DNeasy Blood Extraction Kit was used to extract genomic DNA from the blood cell samples. Material for sequencing was PBMCs. The chain links TRBV2 with TRBJ1-1, and 8 junction bases match TRBD1. This TCR derives from a man younger than 45 in good health and CMV-seronegative. The nucleotide sequence reads as follows: TGTGCCAGCAGAGCGGACAGGGCTGGTGAAGCTTTCTTT. Its translation reads: CASRADRAGEAFF.